This entry is about one T cell receptor (beta chain). The antigen remains unidentified. The entry originates in a study of T cell responses to AZD1222 COVID-19 vaccine. Study-wide points: At study baseline, merely five or six AZD1222 recipients were seropositive.

V was trimmed by 1 base and J by 5 bases, leaving 12 bases between them. The CDR3 is made up of 15 amino acids. This table comes from immunoSEQ multiplex PCR, and its TCRdb copy is limited to in-frame clones, with some not included. The data show roughly 150,000 clones, 70% to 90% seen once. The sequencing used peripheral blood, collected on day 0 of AZD1222 vaccination. The chain is built from TRBV23-1 and TRBJ1-5; possibly TRBD1 for D (6 bases). TRBV23-1 is an ORF, with its function uncertain. This sequence was found in an adult in good health. CDR3 coding DNA: TGCGCCAGCAGTCAATTGCGGGGGGGGCATCAGCCCCAGCATTTT. The encoded protein is CASSQLRGGHQPQHF.